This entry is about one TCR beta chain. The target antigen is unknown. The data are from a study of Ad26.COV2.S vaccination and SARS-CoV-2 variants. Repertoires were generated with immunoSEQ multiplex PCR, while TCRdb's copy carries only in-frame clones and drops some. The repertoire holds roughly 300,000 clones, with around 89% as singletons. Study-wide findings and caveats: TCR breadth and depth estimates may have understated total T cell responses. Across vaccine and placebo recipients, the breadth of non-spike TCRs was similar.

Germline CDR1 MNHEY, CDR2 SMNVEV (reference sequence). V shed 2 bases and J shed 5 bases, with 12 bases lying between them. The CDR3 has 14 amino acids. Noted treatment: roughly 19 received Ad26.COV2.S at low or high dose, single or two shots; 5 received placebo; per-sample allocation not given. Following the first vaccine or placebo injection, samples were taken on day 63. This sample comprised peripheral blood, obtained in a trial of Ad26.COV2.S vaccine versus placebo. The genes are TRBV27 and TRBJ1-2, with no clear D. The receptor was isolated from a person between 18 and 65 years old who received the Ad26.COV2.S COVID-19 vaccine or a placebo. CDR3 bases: TGTGCCAGCAGTTTAAATTCCGGACTATATGGCTACACCTTC. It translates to CASSLNSGLYGYTF.